Below, 30 T cell receptor beta chains from the same sample are listed, as sequenced in a study of T-cell reconstitution after alpha-beta-depleted transplantation in children. Molecular barcoding with unique molecular identifiers was used for the TCRbeta library. TCRdb reprocessed the PCR reads with MiXCR, giving one entry per CDR3 protein. The sample holds around 340,000 distinct CDR3 sequences, 10% to 15% seen once. The sequencing here drew on PBMCs, taken from the stem cell graft. The receptors originated from a human donor who donated a stem cell graft to a child with Fanconi anemia.

The chain links TRBV28 to TRBJ1-5; no reliable D call. There are 11 residues in the CDR3. Germline V CDR1 and CDR2: MDHEN, SYDVKM. Trimming cost V 7 bases and J 2 bases, with 3 bases left between them. CDR3 DNA sequence: TGTGCCAGCAAGGGCAATCAGCCCCAGCATTTT. Encoded protein: CASKGNQPQHF.

This clonotype has just a few counts. V usage is TRBV7-2 and J usage is TRBJ1-1; no reliable D call. V lost 6 bases and J lost 2, with 16 bases in between. The germline gives CDR1 SGHTA, CDR2 FQGNSA. The CDR3 is made up of 15 amino acids. Written as DNA, the CDR3 is TGTGCCAGCAGTCCCCTGGTGTCCTCCAACACTGAAGCTTTCTTT. Its translation: CASSPLVSSNTEAFF.

In DNA, the CDR3 is TGTGCCAGCAGCTTCTTCGAGCCTTCCACAGATACGCAGTATTTT. Amino acid sequence: CASSFFEPSTDTQYF. This sequence joins TRBV5-6 and TRBJ2-3; unclear D gene. CDR3 length equals 15 residues. V lost 2 bases to trimming and J lost 2 bases, with 12 bases between them. Germline V lookup: CDR1 SGHDT, CDR2 YYEEEE. The entire variable domain, with the rest obtained from reference TRBV5-6 and TRBJ2-3, is as follows: DAGVTQSPTHLIKTRGQQVTLRCSPKSGHDTVSWYQQALGQGPQFIFQYYEEEERQRGNFPDRFSGHQFPNYSSELNVNALLLGDSALYLCASSFFEPSTDTQYFGPGTRLTVL.

This chain links TRBV20-1 with TRBJ2-1; 10 bases align to TRBD2. The CDR3 spans 15 residues. The trim removed 4 bases at V and 9 bases at J, leaving 12 bases unmatched. Germline CDR1 is DFQATT and CDR2 is SNEGSKA (reference sequence). The DNA of the CDR3 is TGCAGTGCTACCTCGGACCTAGCGGGGGATAGTGAGCAGTTCTTC. It yields the protein CSATSDLAGDSEQFF.

This clonotype was counted ten times or more. The chain is built from TRBV4-2 and TRBJ1-1; D remains ambiguous. The V gene lost 1 base and the J gene lost 3 bases, with 6 bases spanning the gap. This CDR3 spans 13 amino acids. Germline lookup yields CDR1 LGHNA and CDR2 YNFKEQ. The CDR3 spells CASSQALDTEAFF. The CDR3 coding sequence is TGTGCCAGCAGCCAAGCTCTGGACACTGAAGCTTTCTTT.

This clonotype was observed a handful of times. The chain carries TRBV12-3 or TRBV12-4 and TRBJ1-1; D might be TRBD1 (5 bases). This CDR3 has 14 residues. V was clipped by 5 bases and J by 1 base, with 11 bases between them. Here the CDR3 reads CASSVNGGNTEAFF. CDR3 bases: TGTGCCAGCAGTGTTAACGGGGGGAACACTGAAGCTTTCTTT.

This clonotype was observed many times. The V and J genes are TRBV12-3 or TRBV12-4 and TRBJ1-2; D is undetermined. The CDR3 totals 11 residues. The V gene lost 3 bases and the J gene lost 7 bases, with 6 bases spanning the gap. In nucleotides, the CDR3 is TGTGCCAGCAGTTTGGGTTTTGGCTACACCTTC. This sequence encodes CASSLGFGYTF.

Many counts were recorded for this clonotype. The J gene is TRBJ2-4, the V gene TRBV12-3 or TRBV12-4; 10 positions match TRBD2. CDR3 length equals 15 residues. Trimming at V came to 6 bases and at J to 5 bases, leaving 7 bases not matched to a gene. The CDR3 DNA is TGTGCCAGCAGGATCGGGACTAGCGCCCAAAACATTCAGTACTTC. Its protein product is CASRIGTSAQNIQYF.

The chain links TRBV7-9 to TRBJ2-1, with D maybe TRBD2 (5 bases). The germline V gene has CDR1 SEHNR and CDR2 FQNEAQ (reference sequence). The CDR3 has 12 amino acids. Trimming removed 3 bases at V and 10 bases at J, with 10 bases between. The CDR3 sequence is CASSFTGIEQFF. CDR3 coding DNA: TGTGCCAGCAGCTTTACCGGGATCGAGCAGTTCTTC.

CDR3 sequence reads: CSVAGQISTDTQYF. For the CDR3, the DNA is TGCAGCGTTGCGGGACAGATAAGCACAGATACGCAGTATTTT. The chain recombines TRBV29-1 with TRBJ2-3, with 7 bases fitting TRBD1. Per germline, CDR1 SQVTM and CDR2 ANQGSEA. The CDR3 has 14 residues. V dropped 4 bases and J dropped 0; count of bases not matched to a gene: 4.

This clonotype was counted at least ten times. The DNA of the CDR3 is TGTGCCAGCAGTGAGAACAGGGATGAGCAGTTCTTC. This translates into CASSENRDEQFF. This chain uses TRBV6-1 with TRBJ2-1; tentative D call: TRBD1 (6 bases). CDR1 is MNHNS, CDR2 SASEGT, per germline. Trimming left V 3 bases short and J 8 bases short, with 8 bases between. This CDR3 is 12 amino acids long.

The chain employs TRBV4-1 and TRBJ2-1; 7 nucleotides align to TRBD1. This CDR3 is built from 17 residues. Germline trimming cut 0 bases from V and 0 bases from J; bases unmatched to any gene: 5. The germline CDR1 and CDR2 sequences are MGHRA and YSYEKL. The CDR3 protein is CASSQDPGGHSYNEQFF. The CDR3 DNA is TGCGCCAGCAGCCAAGATCCAGGGGGACACTCCTACAATGAGCAGTTCTTC.

V and J are TRBV6-1 and TRBJ2-2, with D perhaps TRBD1 (6 bases). This CDR3 contains 14 residues. Germline loops: CDR1 MNHNS, CDR2 SASEGT. Trimming stripped 10 bases from V and 4 bases from J, with 16 bases between. The CDR3 sequence is CAIRWTVSTGELFF. The CDR3, as DNA: TGTGCCATACGTTGGACAGTCTCCACCGGGGAGCTGTTTTTT.

The chain couples TRBV12-3 or TRBV12-4 to TRBJ1-2, with TRBD1 as a possible D gene (5 bases). V was clipped by 10 bases and J by 0 bases, with 15 bases between them. This CDR3 comprises 14 residues. CDR3 sequence (DNA): TGTGCCATCCGCGGGGGAACCACTAACTATGGCTACACCTTC. Amino acid sequence: CAIRGGTTNYGYTF.

This clonotype was observed a few times. This chain connects TRBV20-1 to TRBJ2-4; D perhaps matches TRBD2 (5 bases). The V and J ends lost 0 bases and 7 bases respectively, with 22 bases between them. The CDR3 runs to 17 residues. Per the germline V gene, CDR1 is DFQATT and CDR2 is SNEGSKA (reference sequence). The CDR3 region has the DNA TGCAGTGCTAGAGATCCCGCCGGGGTGAGCGGCAGGAACATTCAGTACTTC. Its translation: CSARDPAGVSGRNIQYF.

About this clonotype itself: Given a much more abundant clone one base away, this may be a read error. The final CDR3 position lacks the conserved phenylalanine or tryptophan, pointing to a likely read error. This chain joins TRBV5-5 and TRBJ1-3; D not certain. Trimming shortened V by 0 bases and J by 3 bases, and 10 bases separated the two germline ends. The CDR3 sequence is 15 residues long. Germline V gives CDR1 SGHKS, CDR2 YYEKEE (reference sequence). The DNA of the CDR3 is TGTGCCAGCAGCTTGGAGCCTACTGGTGGAAACACCATATATTAT. The encoded protein is CASSLEPTGGNTIYY.

This clonotype was detected ten times or more. This chain uses TRBV6-1 with TRBJ2-7; 7 bases are a match to TRBD1. This CDR3 spans 13 amino acids. Per the germline V gene, CDR1 is MNHNS and CDR2 is SASEGT. Unmatched junction bases numbered 9, after V lost 6 bases and J lost 7 bases. The CDR3 spells CASSRTGSMEQYF. The CDR3 DNA reads as TGTGCCAGCAGCCGGACAGGTTCTATGGAGCAGTACTTC.

This clonotype showed up many times. The chain joins TRBV5-5 to TRBJ2-2; no clear D. Germline CDR1 SGHKS, CDR2 YYEKEE (reference sequence). This CDR3 contains 14 residues. The V and J ends lost 0 bases and 2 bases respectively, with 5 bases between them. The DNA of the CDR3 is TGTGCCAGCAGCTTGGTCAGTAACACCGGGGAGCTGTTTTTT. Protein: CASSLVSNTGELFF. Complete variable domain (other parts from reference TRBV5-5 and TRBJ2-2): DAGVTQSPTHLIKTRGQQVTLRCSPISGHKSVSWYQQVLGQGPQFIFQYYEKEERGRGNFPDRFSARQFPNYSSELNVNALLLGDSALYLCASSLVSNTGELFFGEGSRLTVL.

V is TRBV18 and J is TRBJ2-1; D might be TRBD1 (5 bases). The CDR3 sequence is 15 residues long. With 3 bases removed from V and 8 bases from J, the gap between germline ends came to 17 bases. Germline-derived CDR1 and CDR2 are KGHSH and LQKENI. The CDR3 sequence is CASSPQGNYGDEQFF. In nucleotides, the CDR3 is TGTGCCAGCTCACCCCAGGGCAACTATGGCGATGAGCAGTTCTTC.

This chain connects TRBV20-1 to TRBJ1-5; no reliable D call. V was pared by 3 bases and J by 0 bases, with 9 bases between. The length of the CDR3 is 14 residues. Germline V gives CDR1 DFQATT, CDR2 SNEGSKA (reference sequence). The CDR3 reads CSASRQYSNQPQHF. CDR3 in DNA: TGCAGTGCTAGTCGGCAGTATAGCAATCAGCCCCAGCATTTT.

The rearrangement uses TRBV2 and TRBJ2-7, with D perhaps matching TRBD1 (5 bases). The CDR3 has 14 amino acids. Germline CDR1 reads SNHLY; CDR2 reads FYNNEI. The V end lost 4 bases, the J end lost 0 bases, and 10 bases lay between the germline ends. CDR3 protein: CASSVQVSSYEQYF. The CDR3 coding sequence is TGTGCCAGCAGTGTACAGGTGTCCTCCTACGAGCAGTACTTC.

This clonotype was counted many times. This sequence joins TRBV6-5 and TRBJ2-3; D unclear. The CDR3 length is 12 residues. In germline, CDR1 is MNHEY, CDR2 SVGAGI. Trimming cost V 5 bases and J 10 bases, with 13 bases left between them. The CDR3 is CASSPNRIAQYF. As DNA, the CDR3 is TGTGCCAGCAGTCCGAACCGGATTGCGCAGTATTTT.

This chain connects TRBV7-9 to TRBJ2-3; 10 bases agree with TRBD1. This CDR3 contains 15 residues. From germline, CDR1 is SEHNR and CDR2 FQNEAQ (reference sequence). J gave up 7 bases and V 4 bases, and 8 bases lay outside the gene matches. This CDR3 reads CASSSSGTGEHTQYF. In DNA, the CDR3 is TGTGCCAGCAGCTCCTCCGGGACAGGGGAACATACGCAGTATTTT.

This clonotype was recorded many times. V usage is TRBV18 and J usage is TRBJ1-4; D unresolved. The germline V and J ends were trimmed by 1 base and 7 bases, with 10 bases remaining between them. The germline gives CDR1 KGHSH, CDR2 LQKENI. The CDR3 is 14 residues long. The DNA for the CDR3 is TGTGCCAGCTCACCACAAGGGTCCTTTGAAAAACTGTTTTTT. Translating gives CASSPQGSFEKLFF. Together with reference TRBV18 and TRBJ1-4, the CDR3 gives the full variable domain: NAGVMQNPRHLVRRRGQEARLRCSPMKGHSHVYWYRQLPEEGLKFMVYLQKENIIDESGMPKERFSAEFPKEGPSILRIQQVVRGDSAAYFCASSPQGSFEKLFFGSGTQLSVL.

V usage is TRBV6-1 and J usage is TRBJ2-7, with a tentative D call TRBD2 (6 bases). Germline V gene data show CDR1 as MNHNS and CDR2 as SASEGT. The CDR3 sequence is 16 residues long. The V end was cut by 2 bases, the J end by 0 bases, with 14 bases between. The CDR3 sequence is CASSESRGGPSYEQYV. The DNA for the CDR3 is TGTGCCAGCAGTGAATCAAGGGGAGGTCCCTCCTACGAGCAGTACGTC.

At least ten counts were recorded for this clonotype. The chain recombines TRBV7-6 with TRBJ2-1; the match to TRBD1 covers 8 bases. Losses at the gene ends were 5 bases for V and 8 bases for J; bases not matched to a gene: 17. Germline CDR1 SGHVS, CDR2 FNYEAQ. This CDR3 is built from 17 residues. CDR3 nucleotide sequence: TGTGCCAGCAGCCCCCCAGTTTCCCGACAGGGGAACGATGAGCAGTTCTTC. This gives the protein CASSPPVSRQGNDEQFF.

This clonotype has only a few counts. The rearrangement links TRBV18 to TRBJ2-3; 11 bases map to TRBD2. The CDR3 consists of 16 residues. Germline V lookup: CDR1 KGHSH, CDR2 LQKENI. Trimming at V came to 4 bases and at J to 0 bases, leaving 3 bases not matched to a gene. In DNA form, the CDR3 reads TGTGCCAGCTCACTCGGGACTAGCGGTAGCACAGATACGCAGTATTTT. This gives the protein CASSLGTSGSTDTQYF.

There are a few counts of this clonotype. The chain employs TRBV4-2 and TRBJ1-6; D is unclear. Trimming took 0 bases from V and 7 from J, leaving 10 bases between them. CDR1 is LGHNA, CDR2 YNFKEQ, per germline. The CDR3 extends over 15 amino acids. The CDR3 region is CASSQDQQRNSPLHF. CDR3 in DNA: TGTGCCAGCAGCCAAGATCAACAGCGCAATTCACCCCTCCACTTT.

This clonotype was seen a handful of times. The gene calls are TRBV12-3 or TRBV12-4 and TRBJ1-1, with TRBD1 identical over 9 bases. J gave up 7 bases and V 6 bases, and 6 bases lay outside the gene matches. The CDR3 has 13 amino acids. The CDR3 loop is CASSQTGGSEAFF. CDR3 bases: TGTGCCAGCAGCCAGACAGGGGGAAGTGAAGCTTTCTTT.

This clonotype has a handful of counts. The chain couples TRBV7-9 to TRBJ1-1, with D uncertain. From germline, CDR1 is SEHNR and CDR2 FQNEAQ (reference sequence). CDR3 length equals 14 residues. With 7 bases removed from V and 0 bases from J, the gap between germline ends came to 12 bases. Here the CDR3 reads CASMRSGMNTEAFF. In DNA, the CDR3 is TGTGCCAGCATGAGATCGGGGATGAACACTGAAGCTTTCTTT.